The entry below describes one T cell receptor beta chain. Its antigen is unknown. Base qualities are not at hand, and no much larger clone is one base apart. The data were obtained in a study of cytotoxic CD8 clonotypes in ibrutinib-treated CLL (dated by TCRdb to the early 2020s). In terms of the full investigation: The cohort included roughly 15 treatment-naive and roughly ten relapsed/refractory patients; roughly 17 were IGHV unmutated. Partial responses were observed in roughly 24 patients and complete responses in 2; after a median follow-up of around 68 months, remission was maintained in approximately 14 patients and progression was observed in around twelve. Samples at response were collected after a median of 12 months of treatment, with a range of about 6 to 36 months. On average, each sample had 255,043 productive templates and more than 75,000 productive rearrangements. Of the approximately 90 participants in the trial, 20 to 30 had longitudinal samples available. Cryopreserved peripheral blood mononuclear cells were collected before treatment, at response, and at either disease progression or sustained remission. Every sample from remission and from progressive disease was obtained while the patients were still on ibrutinib.

According to the study, the label for this sample's time point signals: approximately 25 months on ibrutinib. For TCR beta library preparation, roughly 2 micrograms of genomic DNA were extracted from the cryopreserved PBMCs. Longitudinal blood samples from CLL patients on ibrutinib monotherapy underwent high-throughput TCR beta sequencing. The patients took part in an open-label, single-center phase 2 trial of ibrutinib monotherapy. On a MiSeq, deep resolution sequencing aimed for a depth between 1 in 1 million and 1 in 200,000 T cells, with each clonotype covered approximately 10x on average. The immunoSEQ hsTCRB Kit was used to generate TCR beta libraries. In the paper's pipeline: Data were analyzed with ImmunoSEQ Data Assistant and ImmunoSEQ Analyzer, with V, D and J genes assigned per IMGT definitions. Clonality, which ranges from 0 to 1, was calculated as one minus the normalized Shannon entropy of productive rearrangement frequencies. Public clonotype analysis was restricted to overrepresented clonotypes comprising at least 0.05% of each patient's repertoire. Some twelve age-matched healthy donor repertoires from immuneACCESS were used as controls for clonality. TCRdb obtained this table from immuneACCESS and retained in-frame rearrangements with V and J assigned. These tables miss some clones; where compared with another copy, unresolved V genes account for less than half of the shortfall, and the remainder is unexplained. V and J calls and clone size are copied from that table; D and trimming were computed from the DNA. The sample table shows more than 110,000 clones, and 76% are seen once. The leading ten clones occupy approximately 5.1% of the sample.

Overall results and qualifications from the work: Clonality increased at ibrutinib response, stayed stable in sustained remission, and fell back toward baseline at progression. Baseline clonality was found to be higher than that of age-matched healthy donors and was strongly correlated with circulating CD8+ T-cell counts. Public clonotypes were rare and either shrank or stayed stable during treatment, and the rise in clonality at ibrutinib response reflected expansion of private clonotypes. Lymph node repertoires were not examined, and the timing of sampling was not matched between patients in sustained remission and those whose disease progressed.

The germline V gene specifies SGHRS as CDR1 and YFSETQ as CDR2. Taken from cysteine to phenylalanine, the CDR3 has 13 residues. The sequence is cut down to CDR3 DNA, 39 bases in frame from base 1. V lost 1 base and J lost 4 bases; the stretch between them is 8 bases long. Sequenced here: PBMCs, sampled after 24 months of ibrutinib treatment. This receptor was identified in a human donor with chronic lymphocytic leukemia. The rearrangement combines TRBV5-1 with TRBJ2-5; matching of 5 bases hints at TRBD1 as the D gene. The DNA reads as follows: TGCGCCAGCAGCTTGCCAGGGCCAGAGACCCAGTACTTC. The encoded protein is CASSLPGPETQYF.